Listed below are T cell receptor beta chains from one sample, sequenced in a study of Tregs in tolerant kidney transplant recipients. The table came from immunoSEQ multiplex PCR; TCRdb's copy has only in-frame clones and leaves some out. Of around 78,000 clones detected, approximately 90% appear once; the ten largest clones hold approximately 0.37%. Specimen: Tregs from blood, collected before the transplant. These receptors originate from a human donor who received a combined kidney and bone marrow transplant. CDR3s include the opening cysteine and the closing phenylalanine or tryptophan. D genes are given only for firm matches. A clone size is listed for some rows: how often the clone was seen (once, few, many), or a class if it is expanded.

D	J	V	size	CDR3	DNA
TRBD2	TRBJ2-7	TRBV10-2	-	CASRPGLANYEQYF	TGCGCCAGCAGGCCGGGACTAGCGAATTACGAGCAGTACTTC
-	TRBJ1-5	TRBV14	-	CASSQRGSNQPQHF	TGTGCCAGCAGCCAAAGAGGTAGCAATCAGCCCCAGCATTTT
TRBD1	TRBJ1-5	TRBV4-2	-	CASSQGAGGRGNQPQHF	TGTGCCAGCAGCCAAGGGGCAGGGGGTCGGGGCAATCAGCCCCAGCATTTT
-	TRBJ1-5	TRBV10-3	few	CASRQSSNQPQHF	TGTGCCTCCCGGCAGAGTAGCAATCAGCCCCAGCATTTT
TRBD1	TRBJ1-1	TRBV7-2	-	CASSLEPGQGRPEAFF	TGTGCCAGCAGCTTAGAACCGGGACAGGGGAGACCTGAAGCTTTCTTT
TRBD1	TRBJ2-5	TRBV18	-	CASSPWDRGQETQYF	TGTGCCAGCTCACCCTGGGACAGGGGGCAGGAGACCCAGTACTTC
-	TRBJ2-2	TRBV18	-	CASSPNPSGFSNTGELFF	TGTGCCAGCTCACCAAACCCATCAGGTTTTTCGAACACCGGGGAGCTGTTTTTT
-	TRBJ2-7	TRBV4-2	-	CASSQEGYGIPYEQYF	TGTGCCAGCAGCCAAGAAGGGTACGGGATCCCCTACGAGCAGTACTTC
TRBD1	TRBJ1-3	TRBV6-1	-	CASSEAGQLSGNTIYF	TGTGCCAGCAGTGAAGCGGGACAGCTCTCTGGAAACACCATATATTTT
-	TRBJ1-2	TRBV9	-	CASSVEGYYGYTF	TGTGCCAGCAGCGTCGAAGGCTACTATGGCTACACCTTC
TRBD2	TRBJ2-7	TRBV14	-	CASRASGTYEQYF	TGTGCCAGCAGGGCTAGCGGGACCTACGAGCAGTACTTC
TRBD1	TRBJ1-1	TRBV11-2	-	CASSLGLDREAFF	TGTGCCAGCAGCTTAGGATTGGACAGGGAAGCTTTCTTT
TRBD2	TRBJ2-3	TRBV29-1	-	CSVGTSGRDTQYF	TGCAGCGTCGGGACTAGCGGGAGGGATACGCAGTATTTT
-	TRBJ1-5	TRBV14	-	CASSRRTAEPQHF	TGTGCCAGCAGCCGAAGGACTGCCGAGCCCCAGCATTTT
TRBD2	TRBJ2-1	TRBV15	few	CATSRGRASGIGNEQFF	TGTGCCACCAGCAGAGGTAGGGCTAGCGGCATCGGGAATGAGCAGTTCTTC
TRBD1	TRBJ1-1	TRBV6-6	-	CASTLATGLGTEAFF	TGTGCCAGCACCCTTGCGACAGGGTTGGGCACTGAAGCTTTCTTT
TRBD2	TRBJ2-4	TRBV28	-	CASSSSGRALAKNIQYF	TGTGCCAGCAGTTCTAGCGGGAGGGCCCTAGCCAAAAACATTCAGTACTTC
TRBD1	TRBJ1-6	TRBV5-1	-	CASSSGQGPGALHF	TGCGCCAGCAGCTCGGGACAGGGACCAGGAGCCCTCCACTTT
-	TRBJ2-7	TRBV6-5	-	CASSSQGAWEQYF	TGTGCCAGCAGTTCTCAAGGCGCTTGGGAGCAGTACTTC
TRBD1	TRBJ1-1	TRBV19	-	CAGSIQGAMNTEAFF	TGTGCCGGTAGCATCCAGGGGGCCATGAACACTGAAGCTTTCTTT